This T cell receptor beta chain was identified in a study of identical twins' blood T cells. The CDR3 extends over 13 amino acids. Per the germline V gene, CDR1 is DFQATT and CDR2 is SNEGSKA (reference sequence). V trimming: 3 bases; J trimming: 5 bases; junction bases outside the gene matches: 4. General study findings and limits: Shared environment remains a possible cause of twin similarity. Abundant TCRbeta CDR3s overlapped more between twins than with unrelated donors.

As to this clonotype: Antigen: not known.

MiXCR, applied by TCRdb to the 5' RACE reads, yields one record per CDR3 protein. The profile covers a few hundred thousand distinct CDR3 sequences, with 28% appearing a single time and about 6% taken by the ten largest. Donors were six healthy women in three monozygous twin pairs. What was sequenced was PBMCs. The sequence was collected from a woman aged 18 to 55 in good health. The chain joins TRBV20-1 to TRBJ2-1; TRBD2 matches at 7 bases. For the CDR3, the DNA is TGCAGTGCTAGTGGGCGGGGGAACAATGAGCAGTTCTTC. Protein sequence: CSASGRGNNEQFF.